The present TCR beta chain was sequenced within a study of shared clonotypes between healthy human individuals. Whole-study context: There were three CD4 naive, three CD4 memory, two CD8 naive and one CD8 memory plates per donor.

The junction had 7 bases not matched to a gene; V was cut back by 11 bases and J by 3 bases. This CDR3 has 12 amino acids. Per the germline V gene, CDR1 is ENHRY and CDR2 is SYGVKD. Nashville, Tennessee was home to all donors, who were Caucasian adults. TCRdb keeps only in-frame clones here, not all; method: immunoSEQ multiplex PCR. The sample holds a few million clones, around nine tenths seen once. Sequencing was carried out using naive CD4+ T cells sorted from blood. Described subset: CD45RA+ positively selected. The clonotype was recovered from a man between 18 and 29 years old in good health. The chain carries TRBV10-3 and TRBJ2-7; TRBD2 matches 7 bases. CDR3 DNA: TGTGCCTCCTGGGCGGGGGACTACGAGCAGTACTTC. This codes for CASWAGDYEQYF.